These T cell receptor beta chains were read from a single sample in a study of blood T cell repertoires in COVID-19. Using immunoSEQ multiplex PCR, the repertoire was profiled, and TCRdb retains in-frame clones only, with some absent. The sample contains 150,000 to 200,000 clones, approximately 82% of which appear only once. Input material: peripheral blood. Source of these receptors: a woman aged 80 or over with acute or convalescent COVID-19. Both conserved end residues are part of each CDR3. The D gene is left open where the match is weak. Only some rows state a clone size, as once, few, many or a class for expanded clones.

j_call,v_call,clone_size,d_call,cdr3_aa,cdr3_nt
TRBJ2-5,TRBV18,-,-,CASSPGVQETQYF,TGTGCCAGCTCACCGGGCGTCCAAGAGACCCAGTACTTC
TRBJ1-1,TRBV7-9,-,-,CASSLGRENTEAFF,TGTGCCAGCAGCTTGGGCAGGGAGAACACTGAAGCTTTCTTT
TRBJ2-5,TRBV19,-,TRBD1,CAAGTGGETQYF,TGTGCCGCCGGGACAGGGGGAGAGACCCAGTACTTC
TRBJ1-1,TRBV6-5,-,TRBD1,CASREGAYTEAFF,TGTGCCAGCAGAGAGGGGGCGTACACTGAAGCTTTCTTT
TRBJ1-5,TRBV12-5,-,-,CASGLVLENAGISQPQHF,TGTGCTAGTGGTTTGGTACTCGAAAACGCGGGGATAAGTCAGCCCCAGCATTTT
TRBJ1-2,TRBV5-1,-,TRBD1,CASSLATGAYGYTF,TGCGCCAGCAGCCTCGCCACAGGGGCCTATGGCTACACCTTC
TRBJ1-1,TRBV2,few,TRBD1,CASSESWDSETEAFF,TGTGCCAGCAGTGAATCGTGGGACAGTGAGACTGAAGCTTTCTTT
TRBJ1-1,TRBV7-9,few,-,CASSFRVTEAFF,TGTGCCAGCAGCTTCAGGGTCACTGAAGCTTTCTTT
TRBJ1-2,TRBV7-2,-,-,CASRIWAGDYGYTF,TGTGCCAGCAGAATCTGGGCGGGCGACTATGGCTACACCTTC
TRBJ2-5,TRBV19,-,-,CASSIPGPRETQYF,TGTGCCAGTAGTATCCCCGGCCCGAGGGAGACCCAGTACTTC
TRBJ1-1,TRBV30,-,-,CAWSVSPEAFF,TGTGCCTGGAGTGTATCCCCAGAAGCTTTCTTT
TRBJ2-7,TRBV9,-,-,CASSVEAGRYEQYF,TGTGCCAGCAGCGTAGAAGCAGGGCGCTACGAGCAGTACTTC
TRBJ1-1,TRBV3-1/TRBV3-2,few,-,CASSQGRGTEAFF,TGTGCCAGCAGCCAGGGAAGGGGCACTGAAGCTTTCTTT
TRBJ2-2,TRBV5-1,-,TRBD1,CASSLEGQGVSGELFF,TGCGCCAGCAGCTTGGAGGGACAGGGGGTCAGCGGGGAGCTGTTTTTT
TRBJ2-1,TRBV7-2,-,TRBD1,CASVGQGAVTEQFF,TGTGCCAGCGTAGGACAGGGGGCCGTGACTGAGCAGTTCTTC
TRBJ2-7,TRBV5-6,-,-,CASSLLGAKQYF,TGTGCCAGCAGCTTGTTGGGGGCCAAGCAGTACTTC
TRBJ2-3,TRBV5-4,-,TRBD2,CASSLEGLAGGTDTQYF,TGTGCCAGCAGCTTGGAGGGACTAGCGGGGGGCACAGATACGCAGTATTTT
TRBJ2-3,TRBV7-2,-,-,CARSLGAAGTDTQYF,TGTGCCCGCTCTCTGGGGGCAGCTGGCACAGATACGCAGTATTTT
TRBJ1-5,TRBV12-3/TRBV12-4,-,-,CASSQLENQPQHF,TGTGCCAGCAGTCAACTCGAGAATCAGCCCCAGCATTTT
TRBJ1-4,TRBV6-1,few,TRBD1,CASSESSMGQGGEKLFF,TGTGCCAGCAGTGAATCTTCGATGGGACAGGGGGGTGAAAAACTGTTTTTT
TRBJ1-2,TRBV14,-,-,CASSPTGVWLWGGYTF,TGTGCCAGCAGCCCAACCGGGGTTTGGCTATGGGGTGGCTACACCTTC